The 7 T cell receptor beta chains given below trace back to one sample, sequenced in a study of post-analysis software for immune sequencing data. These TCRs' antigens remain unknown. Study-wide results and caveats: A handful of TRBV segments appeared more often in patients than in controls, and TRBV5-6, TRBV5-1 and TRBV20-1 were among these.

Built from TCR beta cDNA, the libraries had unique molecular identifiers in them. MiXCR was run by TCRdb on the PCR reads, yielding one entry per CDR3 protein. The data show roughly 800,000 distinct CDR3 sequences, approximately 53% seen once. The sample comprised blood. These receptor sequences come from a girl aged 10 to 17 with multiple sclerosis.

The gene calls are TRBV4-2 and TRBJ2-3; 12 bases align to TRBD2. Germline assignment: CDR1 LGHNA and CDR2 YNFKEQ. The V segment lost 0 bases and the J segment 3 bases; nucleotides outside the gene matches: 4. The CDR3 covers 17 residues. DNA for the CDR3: TGTGCCAGCAGCCAAGAAATGACTAGCGGGAGAACAGATACGCAGTATTTT. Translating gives CASSQEMTSGRTDTQYF.

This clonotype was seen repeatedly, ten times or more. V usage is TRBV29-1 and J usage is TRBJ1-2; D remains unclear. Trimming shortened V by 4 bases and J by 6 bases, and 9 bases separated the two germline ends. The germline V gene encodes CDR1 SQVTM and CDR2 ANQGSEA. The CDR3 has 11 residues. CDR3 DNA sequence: TGCAGCGTTGCCCAGGTTCATGGCTACACCTTC. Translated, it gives CSVAQVHGYTF.

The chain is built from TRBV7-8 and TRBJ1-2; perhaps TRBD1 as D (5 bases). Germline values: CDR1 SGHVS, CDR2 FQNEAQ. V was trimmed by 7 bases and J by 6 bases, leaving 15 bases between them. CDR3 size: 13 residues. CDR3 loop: CASIAYQGNGYTF. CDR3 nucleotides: TGTGCCAGCATCGCTTATCAGGGAAATGGCTACACCTTC. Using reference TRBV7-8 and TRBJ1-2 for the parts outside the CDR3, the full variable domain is GAGVSQSPRYKVAKRGQDVALRCDPISGHVSLFWYQQALGQGPEFLTYFQNEAQLDKSGLPSDRFFAERPEGSVSTLKIQRTQQEDSAVYLCASIAYQGNGYTFGSGTRLTVV.

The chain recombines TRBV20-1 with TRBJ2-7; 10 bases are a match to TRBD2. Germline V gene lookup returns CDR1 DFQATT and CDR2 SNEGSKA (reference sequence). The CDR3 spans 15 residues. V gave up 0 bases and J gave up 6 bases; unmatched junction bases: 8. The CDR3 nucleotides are TGCAGTGCTAGAGATCCGGTAGCGGGAGGTCTCGAGCAGTACTTC. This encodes CSARDPVAGGLEQYF.

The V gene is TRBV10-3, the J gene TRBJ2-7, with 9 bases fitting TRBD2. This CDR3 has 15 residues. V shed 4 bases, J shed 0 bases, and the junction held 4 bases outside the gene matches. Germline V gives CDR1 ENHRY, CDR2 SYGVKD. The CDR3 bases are TGTGCCATCAGTGGGACTAGCGAAGTCTCCTACGAGCAGTACTTC. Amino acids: CAISGTSEVSYEQYF.

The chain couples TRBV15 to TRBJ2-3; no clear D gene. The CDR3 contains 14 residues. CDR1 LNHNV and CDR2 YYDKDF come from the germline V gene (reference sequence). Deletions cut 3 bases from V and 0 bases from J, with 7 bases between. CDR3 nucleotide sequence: TGTGCCACCAGCAGCCGCCCGAGCACAGATACGCAGTATTTT. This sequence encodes CATSSRPSTDTQYF.

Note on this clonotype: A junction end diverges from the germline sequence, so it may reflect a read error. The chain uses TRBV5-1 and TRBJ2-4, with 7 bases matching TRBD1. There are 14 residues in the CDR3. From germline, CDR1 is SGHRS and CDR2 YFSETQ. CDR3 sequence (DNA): TGCGCCAGCAGCTTGGAGGGGGCGCGGAACATTCTGTACTTC. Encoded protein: CASSLEGARNILYF.